A single sample gave rise to the 17 T cell receptor beta chains below, sequenced in a study of T cell clonality in common variable immunodeficiency. Their antigen targets remain unknown. Libraries were prepared by immunoSEQ multiplex PCR; TCRdb keeps only in-frame clonotypes and omits some of them. The table lists approximately 30,000 clones, with no singletons. Study observations and caveats: Fewer deletions and N-nucleotide insertions were reportedly seen in common variable immunodeficiency TCR beta sequences.

Source material: peripheral blood mononuclear cells. Receptors were obtained from a human donor with common variable immunodeficiency.

In this sample, this clone turned up many times. Sequencing ends 3 residues short of the CDR3 end; the germline J gene provides the rest. V and J are TRBV5-1 and TRBJ1-1, with D possibly being TRBD1 (5 bases). V lost 0 bases and J 4 bases, leaving 13 bases between the germline ends. In germline, CDR1 is SGHRS, CDR2 YFSETQ. The CDR3 totals 15 residues. The CDR3 here is CASSLAGRAVTEAFF. The part of the CDR3 DNA that was read is TGCGCCAGCAGCTTGGCCGGCAGGGCGGTCACTGAA.

In this sample, this clone turned up a few times. The read ends 3 residues early relative to the CDR3; the germline J gene fills the gap. The chain uses TRBV7-9 and TRBJ2-5; D unresolved. Per germline, CDR1 SEHNR and CDR2 FQNEAQ (reference sequence). V lost 1 base and J lost 1, with 10 bases in between. The length of the CDR3 is 15 residues. The CDR3 here is CASSLELITQETQYF. Partial CDR3 DNA: TGTGCCAGCAGCTTAGAACTTATCACCCAAGAGACC.

Regarding this clone: The read stops 3 residues short of the end of the CDR3; the missing end is completed from the germline J gene. V usage is TRBV19 and J usage is TRBJ2-2; D perhaps matches TRBD2 (7 bases). V was trimmed by 3 bases and J by 6 bases, leaving 14 bases between them. This CDR3 contains 15 residues. The germline gives CDR1 LNHDA, CDR2 SQIVND (reference sequence). The sequenced CDR3 bases are TGTGCCAGTAGTATTGGGCGGGGGCTACCCGGGGAG. Its protein product is CASSIGRGLPGE. The whole CDR3 protein reads CASSIGRGLPGELFF.

The sample holds a few counts of this clone. The read comes to an end 3 residues before the CDR3 does, leaving the germline J gene to fill in the end. The genes are TRBV6-2 or TRBV6-3 and TRBJ2-2, with TRBD1 as a possible D gene (5 bases). The CDR3 loop spans 15 amino acids. Germline CDR1 MNHEY, CDR2 SVGEGT. The V gene lost 7 bases and the J gene lost 6 bases, with 18 bases spanning the gap. CDR3 residues: CASKNSDRRAGELFF. The part of the CDR3 DNA that was read is TGTGCCAGCAAGAACAGTGACAGACGGGCCGGGGAG.

This clone was seen many times. Read sequence stops 3 residues before the CDR3 end, and the germline J gene provides the missing end. V and J are TRBV20-1 and TRBJ2-1; TRBD2 aligns across 10 bases. The CDR3 consists of 15 residues. With V trimmed by 1 base and J by 8 bases, 8 bases remained unmatched. Per the germline V gene, CDR1 is DFQATT and CDR2 is SNEGSKA (reference sequence). Incomplete CDR3 DNA: TGCAGTGCTAGAGGTGGTAGCGGGAGGCCCCATGAG. It yields the protein CSARGGSGRPHE. The full CDR3 sequence reads CSARGGSGRPHEQFF.

The table lists this clone with many counts. The read is 3 residues too short to cover the CDR3 end, so that end is filled in from the germline J gene. The chain couples TRBV20-1 to TRBJ2-3, with a weak D call TRBD1 (6 bases). Trimming removed 3 bases from V and 3 bases from J, with 13 bases in between. Germline-derived CDR1 and CDR2 are DFQATT and SNEGSKA (reference sequence). The CDR3 contains 14 residues. The CDR3 DNA, read in part, is TGCAGTGCTAGCACAAGGGGGTGGACAGATACG. Amino acids: CSASTRGWTDT. The complete CDR3 protein is CSASTRGWTDTQYF.

This clone was recorded at least ten times. With the read ending 3 residues before the CDR3 end, the germline J gene is used to fill in that end. V and J are TRBV5-4 and TRBJ2-3; 9 positions agree with TRBD2. The trim removed 4 bases at V and 0 bases at J, leaving 6 bases unmatched. The CDR3 contains 16 residues. Germline V gene sequence: CDR1 SGHNT, CDR2 YYREEE (reference sequence). This CDR3 reads CASSRITSGSTDTQYF. The sequenced CDR3 bases are TGTGCCAGCAGCAGGATAACTAGCGGGAGCACAGATACG.

This clone was seen only a few times. Coverage ceases 3 residues before the CDR3 finishes, and the germline J gene fills in the end. This chain uses TRBV7-2 with TRBJ1-1; maybe TRBD1 (5 bases). With 3 bases removed from V and 5 bases from J, the gap between germline ends came to 10 bases. Germline V gene lookup returns CDR1 SGHTA and CDR2 FQGNSA. CDR3 length equals 13 residues. The CDR3 sequence: CASSFTGGTEAFF. The sequenced part of the CDR3 DNA is TGTGCCAGCAGCTTTACGGGGGGAACTGAA.

At least ten counts were recorded for this clone. Read data end 3 residues before the CDR3 end; the end is taken from the germline J gene. V and J are TRBV5-4 and TRBJ2-4, with D perhaps matching TRBD2 (8 bases). The V gene's germline CDR1 is SGHNT and CDR2 YYREEE (reference sequence). CDR3 length: 14 amino acids. Partial CDR3 DNA: TGTGCCAGCAGCTGGGGGACAGCAAGCGGGAGT. Translated, it gives CASSWGTASGS. The full CDR3 reads CASSWGTASGSQYF.

This clone appeared many times. The read falls 3 residues short of the CDR3 end, and the missing part is taken from the germline J gene. This chain links TRBV29-1 with TRBJ1-2; TRBD1 might be the D (6 bases). This CDR3 contains 14 residues. The germline CDR1 and CDR2 sequences are SQVTM and ANQGSEA. CDR3: CSVEVRTALDGYTF. The CDR3 bases that were read are TGCAGCGTTGAAGTCCGGACAGCCCTTGACGGC.

As for this clone: The CDR3 is cut off 3 residues early in the read; its end comes from the germline J gene. The gene calls are TRBV11-1 and TRBJ2-7; TRBD2 agrees at 8 bases. Germline V lookup: CDR1 SGHAT, CDR2 FQDESV (reference sequence). The CDR3 runs 13 residues. Trimming took 5 bases from V and 2 from J; bases not matched to a gene: 2. The covered CDR3 bases are TGTGCCAGCAGCCCGGGACTAGCCTACGAG. This codes for CASSPGLAYE. The CDR3 in its entirety is CASSPGLAYEQYF. The full variable domain, its missing parts supplied by reference TRBV11-1 and TRBJ2-7, is EAEVAQSPRYKITEKSQAVAFWCDPISGHATLYWYRQILGQGPELLVQFQDESVVDDSQLPKDRFSAERLKGVDSTLKIQPAELGDSAMYLCASSPGLAYEQYFGPGTRLTVT.

A word on this clone: The read falls 3 residues short of the CDR3 end, and the missing part is taken from the germline J gene. V gene TRBV13 combines with J gene TRBJ1-6, with 7 bases fitting TRBD1. The CDR3 contains 14 residues. V shed 4 bases, J shed 7 bases, and the junction held 4 bases outside the gene matches. The V gene's germline CDR1 is PRHDT and CDR2 FYEKMQ (reference sequence). The sequenced CDR3 bases are TGTGCCAGCAGCTCCGGGACAGTAAATTCACCC. It codes for CASSSGTVNSP. In full, the CDR3 reads CASSSGTVNSPLHF.

A remark on this clone: Sequencing ends 3 residues short of the CDR3 end; the germline J gene provides the rest. The chain is built from TRBV11-1 and TRBJ2-3, with D hard to call. With 5 bases removed from V and 4 bases from J, the gap between germline ends came to 7 bases. Germline-derived CDR1 and CDR2 are SGHAT and FQDESV (reference sequence). The CDR3 length is 12 residues. The CDR3 DNA, read in part, is TGTGCCAGCAGCGTTATAGCAGATACG. Translated, it gives CASSVIADT. The whole CDR3 reads CASSVIADTQYF. The full variable domain, with the rest looked up from reference TRBV11-1 and TRBJ2-3, is EAEVAQSPRYKITEKSQAVAFWCDPISGHATLYWYRQILGQGPELLVQFQDESVVDDSQLPKDRFSAERLKGVDSTLKIQPAELGDSAMYLCASSVIADTQYFGPGTRLTVL.

This clone was seen many times. The DNA ends 3 residues before the CDR3 does, and the rest of the CDR3 is filled in from the germline J gene. The chain carries TRBV11-3 and TRBJ1-4, with D perhaps TRBD1 (6 bases). The V end was cut by 6 bases, the J end by 7 bases, with 15 bases between. CDR1 is SGHNT and CDR2 is YENEEA in the germline V gene. The CDR3 covers 14 residues. CDR3 residues: CASSRSRGSEKLFF. The DNA read from the CDR3 is TGTGCCAGCAGTCGGAGCAGGGGTAGTGAAAAA.

This clone was seen repeatedly, ten times or more. The CDR3 extends 3 residues past the end of the read, so its final part is completed from the germline J gene. The gene calls are TRBV5-1 and TRBJ2-5; 10 bases map to TRBD1. Germline CDR1 is SGHRS and CDR2 is YFSETQ. The V gene end was trimmed by 4 bases and the J gene end by 2 bases; junction bases not matched to a gene: 8. The CDR3 totals 16 residues. The CDR3: CASSGEWTGGQETQYF. The sequenced part of the CDR3 DNA is TGCGCCAGCAGCGGGGAATGGACAGGGGGGCAAGAGACC.

This clone was seen a handful of times. The read comes to an end 3 residues before the CDR3 does, leaving the germline J gene to fill in the end. V usage is TRBV7-2 and J usage is TRBJ2-1, with 7 bases fitting TRBD1. With V trimmed by 5 bases and J by 9 bases, 10 bases remained unmatched. Germline V lookup: CDR1 SGHTA, CDR2 FQGNSA. CDR3 size: 14 residues. Partial CDR3 DNA: TGTGCCAGCAGCCCACAGAGGACAGGAACTGAG. Its protein is CASSPQRTGTE. The CDR3 in full is CASSPQRTGTEQFF.

This clone was detected ten times or more. With the read ending 3 residues before the CDR3 end, the germline J gene is used to fill in that end. The chain recombines TRBV20-1 with TRBJ2-5, with 11 positions matching TRBD2. Unmatched junction bases numbered 7, after V lost 6 bases and J lost 4 bases. The CDR3 length is 14 residues. Germline V lookup: CDR1 DFQATT, CDR2 SNEGSKA (reference sequence). The CDR3 here is CSAYTSGRRETQYF. CDR3 bases read: TGCAGTGCCTATACTAGCGGGAGACGAGAGACC.